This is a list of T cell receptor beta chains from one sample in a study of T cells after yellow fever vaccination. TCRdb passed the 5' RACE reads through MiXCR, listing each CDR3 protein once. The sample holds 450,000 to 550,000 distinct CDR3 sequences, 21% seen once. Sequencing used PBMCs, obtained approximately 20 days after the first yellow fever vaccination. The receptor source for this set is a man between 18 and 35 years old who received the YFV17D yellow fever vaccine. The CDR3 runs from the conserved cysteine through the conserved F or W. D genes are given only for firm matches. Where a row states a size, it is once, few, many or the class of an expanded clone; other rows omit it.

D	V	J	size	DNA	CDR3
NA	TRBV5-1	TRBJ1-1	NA	TGCGCCAGCAGCTTGGGAGTTTACACTGAAGCTTTCTTT	CASSLGVYTEAFF
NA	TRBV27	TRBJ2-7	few	TGTGCCAGCAGTCCGGGGGTAAAGTTCTACGAGCAGTACTTC	CASSPGVKFYEQYF
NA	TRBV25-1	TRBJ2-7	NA	TGTGCCAGCAGTGCCCCCGAGGGACAGCAGTACTTC	CASSAPEGQQYF
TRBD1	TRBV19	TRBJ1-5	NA	TGTGCCAGTAGTATGCCCAGGGGGCCAACTAATCAGCCCCAGCATTTT	CASSMPRGPTNQPQHF
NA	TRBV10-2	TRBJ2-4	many	TGCGCCAGCAGGCCCTTTGGCCGGGGTAACATTCAGTACTTC	CASRPFGRGNIQYF
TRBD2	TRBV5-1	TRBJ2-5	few	TGCGCCAGCAGCTTGTTCGGGGAGGGAGAGACCCAGTACTTC	CASSLFGEGETQYF
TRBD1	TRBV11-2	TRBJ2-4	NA	TGTGCCAGCAGCTCTTGGACAGGGTCTAGGGCCAAAAACATTCAGTACTTC	CASSSWTGSRAKNIQYF
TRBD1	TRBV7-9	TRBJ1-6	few	TGTGCCAGCAGCGAATCCCAGGGGGTCGGTTCACCCCTCCACTTT	CASSESQGVGSPLHF
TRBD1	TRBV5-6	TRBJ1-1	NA	TGTGCCAGCAGCTACCTGGACAGGGAGGACACTGAAGATTTCTTT	CASSYLDREDTEDFF
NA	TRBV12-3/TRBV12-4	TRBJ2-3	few	TGTGCCAGCAGTCCCTCCCGGGCGCAGTATTTT	CASSPSRAQYF
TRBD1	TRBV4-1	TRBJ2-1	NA	TGCGCCAGCAGCCATGGCCGGACAGGGGGCTCGAATGAGCAGTTCTTC	CASSHGRTGGSNEQFF
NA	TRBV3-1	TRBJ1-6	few	TGTGCCAGCAGCCAAGCGGGGTGGGGGGATTCACCCCTCCACTTT	CASSQAGWGDSPLHF
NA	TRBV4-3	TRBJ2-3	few	TGCGCCAGCAGCCAAGTTAGGGGGGTGGGGGATACGCAGTATTTT	CASSQVRGVGDTQYF
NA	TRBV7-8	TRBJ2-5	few	TGTGCCAGCAGCTTTGTGGACCTGTACCAAGAGACCCAGTACTTC	CASSFVDLYQETQYF
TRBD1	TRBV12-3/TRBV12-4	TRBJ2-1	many	TGTGCCAGCAGCTACAGGGGTTTGGACAATGAGCAGTTCTTC	CASSYRGLDNEQFF
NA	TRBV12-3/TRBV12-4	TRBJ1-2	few	TGTGCCAGCAGTTTATGGACAGCGGACTATGGCTACACCTTC	CASSLWTADYGYTF
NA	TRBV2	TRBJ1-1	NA	TGTGCCAGCAGTAGAGAAGGGGTGAACACTGAAGCTTTCTTT	CASSREGVNTEAFF
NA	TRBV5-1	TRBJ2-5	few	TGCGCCAGCAGCTTGGCCGGTAGGATAGAGACCCAGTACTTC	CASSLAGRIETQYF
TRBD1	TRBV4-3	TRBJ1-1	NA	TGCGCCAGCAGCGGTACCTGGACAGGCAGAACTGAAGCTTTCTTT	CASSGTWTGRTEAFF
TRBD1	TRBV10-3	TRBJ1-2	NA	TGTGCCATCAGTGGGACAGGGAGCTATGGCTACACCTTC	CAISGTGSYGYTF
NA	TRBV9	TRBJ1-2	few	TGTGCCAGCAGCGTAGCTTCGGGTTCCCTTGGCTACACCTTC	CASSVASGSLGYTF
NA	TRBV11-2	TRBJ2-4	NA	TGTGCCAGCAGCTTAGATAGCGGCAAAAACATTCAGTACTTC	CASSLDSGKNIQYF
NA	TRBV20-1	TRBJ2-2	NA	TGCAGTGCTAGGGGCAGGGATAACACCGGGGAGCTGTTTTTT	CSARGRDNTGELFF
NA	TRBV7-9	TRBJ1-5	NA	TGTGCCAGCGCGGGGGAGTATAGCAATCAGCCCCAGCATTTT	CASAGEYSNQPQHF
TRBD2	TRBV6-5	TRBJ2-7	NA	TGTGCCAGCAGTTACTCCTGGGGGGGAACGAGGCACGAGCAGTACTTC	CASSYSWGGTRHEQYF
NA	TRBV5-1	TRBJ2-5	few	TGCGCCAGCTCGTTGCTAATGCCCAGTGAGACCCAGTACTTC	CASSLLMPSETQYF
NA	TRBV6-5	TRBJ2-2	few	TGTGCCAGCAGTTACTCCGGCAGGAACACCGGGGAGCTGTTTTTT	CASSYSGRNTGELFF
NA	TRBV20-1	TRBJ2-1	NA	TGCAGTGCTAGAGCTCCACCGGGACAATTTTATGAGCAGTTCTTC	CSARAPPGQFYEQFF
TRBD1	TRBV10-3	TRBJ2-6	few	TGTGCCATCAGTCAGCCGCCCGCTCGACCGGGACAGGGAGCCATTGGGGCCAACGTCCTGACTTTC	CAISQPPARPGQGAIGANVLTF
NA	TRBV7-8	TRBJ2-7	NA	TGTGCCAGCAGCCTAATCGAGAAAGTGGACTACGAGCAGTACTTC	CASSLIEKVDYEQYF
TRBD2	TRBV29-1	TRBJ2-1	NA	TGCAGCGTCGGGGCTAGCGGGGGGGCTCGTTACAATGAGCAGTTCTTC	CSVGASGGARYNEQFF
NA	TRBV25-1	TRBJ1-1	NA	TGTGCCAGCAGTGATGGAGGGTTCATGAACACTGAAGCTTTCTTT	CASSDGGFMNTEAFF
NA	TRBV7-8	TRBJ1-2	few	TGTGCCAGCAGCCCCCACCCCGGGACGGACTATGGCTACACCTTC	CASSPHPGTDYGYTF
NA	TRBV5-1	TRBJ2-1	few	TGCGCCAGCAGCTTGGGAGGAAAGGAGCAGTTCTTC	CASSLGGKEQFF
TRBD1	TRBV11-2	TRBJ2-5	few	TGTGCCAGCAGCAACAGACAGGGTCGAGAGACCCAGTACTTC	CASSNRQGRETQYF
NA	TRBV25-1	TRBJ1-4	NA	TGTGCCAGCAGTGAATCCGGTGTTGAGGAAAAACTGTTTTTT	CASSESGVEEKLFF
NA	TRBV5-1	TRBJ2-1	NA	TGCGCCAGCAGCTCCGCGCTCAGTTACAATGAGCAGTTCTTC	CASSSALSYNEQFF
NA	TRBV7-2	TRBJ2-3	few	TGTGCCAGCAGCTTAGTAACTAGCACAGATACGCAGTATTTT	CASSLVTSTDTQYF
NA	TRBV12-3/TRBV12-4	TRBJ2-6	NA	TGTGCCAGCCGGTTCTGGACTGGGGCCAACGTCCTGACTTTC	CASRFWTGANVLTF
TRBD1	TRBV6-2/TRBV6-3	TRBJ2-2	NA	TGTGCCACCAAAAGGGGGCCCGGGGAGCTGTTTTTT	CATKRGPGELFF
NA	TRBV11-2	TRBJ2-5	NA	TGTGCCAGCAGCGCGAGGCAGGGGTATGAGACCCAGTACTTC	CASSARQGYETQYF